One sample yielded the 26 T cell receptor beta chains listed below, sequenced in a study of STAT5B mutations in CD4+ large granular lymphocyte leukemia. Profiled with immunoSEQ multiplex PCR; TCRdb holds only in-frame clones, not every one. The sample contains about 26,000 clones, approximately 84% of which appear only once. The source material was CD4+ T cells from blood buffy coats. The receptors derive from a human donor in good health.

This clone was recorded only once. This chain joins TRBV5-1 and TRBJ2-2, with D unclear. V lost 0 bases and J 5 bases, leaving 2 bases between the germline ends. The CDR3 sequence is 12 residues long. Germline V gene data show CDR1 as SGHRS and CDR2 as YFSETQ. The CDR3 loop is CASSLETGELFF. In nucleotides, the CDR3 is TGCGCCAGCAGCTTGGAAACCGGGGAGCTGTTTTTT.

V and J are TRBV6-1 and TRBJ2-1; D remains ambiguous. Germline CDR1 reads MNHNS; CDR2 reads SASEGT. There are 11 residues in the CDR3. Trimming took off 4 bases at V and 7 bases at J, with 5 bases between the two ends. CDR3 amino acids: CASSGVNEQFF. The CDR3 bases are TGTGCCAGCAGTGGGGTTAATGAGCAGTTCTTC.

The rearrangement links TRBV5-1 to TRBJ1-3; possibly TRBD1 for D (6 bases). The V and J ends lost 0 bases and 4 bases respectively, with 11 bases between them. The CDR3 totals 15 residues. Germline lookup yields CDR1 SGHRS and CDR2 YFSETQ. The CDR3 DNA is TGCGCCAGCAGCTTGGCGGGGGCAGAAGGAAACACCATATATTTT. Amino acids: CASSLAGAEGNTIYF.

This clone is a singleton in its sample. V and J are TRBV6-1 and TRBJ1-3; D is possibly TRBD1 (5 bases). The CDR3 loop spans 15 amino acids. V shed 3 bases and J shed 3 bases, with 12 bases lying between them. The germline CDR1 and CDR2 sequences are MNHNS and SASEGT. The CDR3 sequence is CASSDSTARGNTIYF. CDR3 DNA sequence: TGTGCCAGCAGTGATTCGACAGCGCGTGGAAACACCATATATTTT.

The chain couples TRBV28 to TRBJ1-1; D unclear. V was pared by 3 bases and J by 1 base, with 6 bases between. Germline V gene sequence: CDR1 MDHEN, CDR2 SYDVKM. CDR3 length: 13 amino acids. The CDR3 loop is CASSFPENTEAFF. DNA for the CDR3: TGTGCCAGCAGTTTTCCGGAGAACACTGAAGCTTTCTTT.

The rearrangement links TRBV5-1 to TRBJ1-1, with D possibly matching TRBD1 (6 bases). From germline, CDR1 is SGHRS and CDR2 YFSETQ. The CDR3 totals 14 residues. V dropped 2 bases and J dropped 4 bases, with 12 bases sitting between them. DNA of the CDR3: TGCGCCAGCAGCTTCTCAACAGGGAGCACTGAAGCTTTCTTT. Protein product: CASSFSTGSTEAFF.

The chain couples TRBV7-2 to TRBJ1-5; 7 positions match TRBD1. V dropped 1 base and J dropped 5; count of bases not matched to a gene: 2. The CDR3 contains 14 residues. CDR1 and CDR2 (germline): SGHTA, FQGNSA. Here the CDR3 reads CASSLGGQDQPQHF. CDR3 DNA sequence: TGTGCCAGCAGCTTAGGTGGACAGGATCAGCCCCAGCATTTT.

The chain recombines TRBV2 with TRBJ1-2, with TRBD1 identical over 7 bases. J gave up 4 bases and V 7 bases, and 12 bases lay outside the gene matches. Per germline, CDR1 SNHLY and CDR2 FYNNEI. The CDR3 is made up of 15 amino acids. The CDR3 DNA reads TGTGCCAGCAAGTTCGCAGGGGGAAACCTCTATGGCTACACCTTC. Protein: CASKFAGGNLYGYTF.

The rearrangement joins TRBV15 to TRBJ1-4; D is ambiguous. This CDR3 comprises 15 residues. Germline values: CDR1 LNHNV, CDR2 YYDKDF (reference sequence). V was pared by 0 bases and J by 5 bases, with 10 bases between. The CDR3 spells CATSRDTQLNEKLFF. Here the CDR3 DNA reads TGTGCCACCAGCAGAGATACACAGCTAAATGAAAAACTGTTTTTT.

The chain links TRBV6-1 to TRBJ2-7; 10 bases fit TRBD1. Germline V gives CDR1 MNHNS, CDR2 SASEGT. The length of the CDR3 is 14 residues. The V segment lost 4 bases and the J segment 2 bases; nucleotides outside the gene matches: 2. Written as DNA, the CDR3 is TGTGCCAGCAGTGGGGACAGGGGCCCCTACGAGCAGTACTTC. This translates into CASSGDRGPYEQYF.

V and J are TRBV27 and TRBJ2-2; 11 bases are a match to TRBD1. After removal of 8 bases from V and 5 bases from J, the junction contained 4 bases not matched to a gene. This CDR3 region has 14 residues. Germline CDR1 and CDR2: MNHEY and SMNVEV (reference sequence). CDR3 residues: CASGQGASTGELFF. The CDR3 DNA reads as TGTGCCAGCGGACAGGGGGCGAGTACCGGGGAGCTGTTTTTT.

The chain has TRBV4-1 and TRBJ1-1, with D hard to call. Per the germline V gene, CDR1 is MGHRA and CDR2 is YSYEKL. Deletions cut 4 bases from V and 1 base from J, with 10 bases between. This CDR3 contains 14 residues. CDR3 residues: CASSLPHQNTEAFF. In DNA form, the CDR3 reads TGCGCCAGCAGCCTCCCACACCAGAACACTGAAGCTTTCTTT.

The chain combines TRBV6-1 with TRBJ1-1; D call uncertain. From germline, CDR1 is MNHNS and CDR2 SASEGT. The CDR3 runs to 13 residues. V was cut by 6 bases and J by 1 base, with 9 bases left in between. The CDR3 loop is CASSLTENTEAFF. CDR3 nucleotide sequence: TGTGCCAGCAGCCTAACAGAGAACACTGAAGCTTTCTTT.

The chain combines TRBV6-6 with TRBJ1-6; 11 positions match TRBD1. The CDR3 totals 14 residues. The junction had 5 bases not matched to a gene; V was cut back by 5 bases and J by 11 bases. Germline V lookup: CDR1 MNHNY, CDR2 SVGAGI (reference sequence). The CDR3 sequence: CASSKGTGGTPLHF. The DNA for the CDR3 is TGTGCCAGCAGTAAGGGGACAGGGGGAACACCCCTCCACTTT.

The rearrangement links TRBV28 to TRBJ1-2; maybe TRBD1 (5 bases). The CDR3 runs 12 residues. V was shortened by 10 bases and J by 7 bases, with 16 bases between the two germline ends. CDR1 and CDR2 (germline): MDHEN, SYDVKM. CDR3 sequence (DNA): TGTGCCACCGAGAGGGGTTTAGTTGGCTACACCTTC. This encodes CATERGLVGYTF.

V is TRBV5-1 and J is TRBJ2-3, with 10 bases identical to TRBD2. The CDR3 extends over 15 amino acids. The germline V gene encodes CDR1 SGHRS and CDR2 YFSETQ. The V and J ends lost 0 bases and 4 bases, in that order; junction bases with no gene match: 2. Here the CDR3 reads CASSLDGTSADTQYF. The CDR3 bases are TGCGCCAGCAGCTTGGATGGGACTAGCGCAGATACGCAGTATTTT.

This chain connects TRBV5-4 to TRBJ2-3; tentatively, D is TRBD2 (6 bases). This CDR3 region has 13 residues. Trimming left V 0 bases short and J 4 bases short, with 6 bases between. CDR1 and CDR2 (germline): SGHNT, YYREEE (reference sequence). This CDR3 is CASSLAGADTQYF. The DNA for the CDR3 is TGTGCCAGCAGCTTGGCGGGAGCAGATACGCAGTATTTT.

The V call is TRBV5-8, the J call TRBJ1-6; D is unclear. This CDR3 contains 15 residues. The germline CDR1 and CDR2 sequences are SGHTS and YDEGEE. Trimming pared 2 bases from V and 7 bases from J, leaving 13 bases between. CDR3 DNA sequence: TGTGCCAGCAGCTTTGGGAGAGACCCAAATTCACCCCTCCACTTT. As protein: CASSFGRDPNSPLHF. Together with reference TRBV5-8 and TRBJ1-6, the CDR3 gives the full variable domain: EAGVTQSPTHLIKTRGQQATLRCSPISGHTSVYWYQQALGLGLQFLLWYDEGEERNRGNFPPRFSGRQFPNYSSELNVNALELEDSALYLCASSFGRDPNSPLHFGNGTRLTVT.

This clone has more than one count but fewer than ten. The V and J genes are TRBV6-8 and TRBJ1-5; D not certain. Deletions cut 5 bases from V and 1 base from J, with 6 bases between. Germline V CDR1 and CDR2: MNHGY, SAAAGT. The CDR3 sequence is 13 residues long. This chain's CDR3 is CASSLGSNQPQHF. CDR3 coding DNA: TGTGCCAGCAGTCTCGGGAGCAATCAGCCCCAGCATTTT.

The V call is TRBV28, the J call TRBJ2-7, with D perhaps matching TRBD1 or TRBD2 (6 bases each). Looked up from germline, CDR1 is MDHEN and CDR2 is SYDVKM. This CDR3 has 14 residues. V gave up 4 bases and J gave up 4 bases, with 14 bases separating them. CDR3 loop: CASSSTPGAYEQYF. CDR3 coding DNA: TGTGCCAGCAGTTCAACCCCGGGGGCGTACGAGCAGTACTTC.

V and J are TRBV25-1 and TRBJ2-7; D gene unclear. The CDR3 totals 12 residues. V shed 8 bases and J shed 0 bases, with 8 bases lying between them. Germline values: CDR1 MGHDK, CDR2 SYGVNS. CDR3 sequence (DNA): TGTGCCAGCTCCGTAAGCTCCTACGAGCAGTACTTC. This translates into CASSVSSYEQYF.

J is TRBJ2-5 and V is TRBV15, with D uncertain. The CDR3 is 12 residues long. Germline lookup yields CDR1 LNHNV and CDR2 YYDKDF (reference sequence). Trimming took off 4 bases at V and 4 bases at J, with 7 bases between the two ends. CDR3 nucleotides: TGTGCCACCAGCATGTCGGGAGAGACCCAGTACTTC. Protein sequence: CATSMSGETQYF.

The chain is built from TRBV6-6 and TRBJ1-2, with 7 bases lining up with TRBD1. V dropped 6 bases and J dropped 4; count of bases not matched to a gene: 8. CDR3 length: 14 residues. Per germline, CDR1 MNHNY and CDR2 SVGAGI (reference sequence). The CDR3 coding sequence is TGTGCCAGCAGCCAGGGGGGTTTGGGCTATGGCTACACCTTC. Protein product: CASSQGGLGYGYTF.

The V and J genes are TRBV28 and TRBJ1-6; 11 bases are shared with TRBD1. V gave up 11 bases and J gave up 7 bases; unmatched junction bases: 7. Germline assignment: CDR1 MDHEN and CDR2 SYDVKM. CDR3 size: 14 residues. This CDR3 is CAGRTGGENSPLHF. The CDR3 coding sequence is TGTGCCGGGCGGACAGGGGGCGAAAATTCACCCCTCCACTTT.

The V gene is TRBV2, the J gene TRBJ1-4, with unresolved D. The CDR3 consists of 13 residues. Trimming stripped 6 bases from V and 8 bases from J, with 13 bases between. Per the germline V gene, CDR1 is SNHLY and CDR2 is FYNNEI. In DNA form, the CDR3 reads TGTGCCAGCAGCTTCATGGAGATGGAAAAACTGTTTTTT. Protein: CASSFMEMEKLFF.

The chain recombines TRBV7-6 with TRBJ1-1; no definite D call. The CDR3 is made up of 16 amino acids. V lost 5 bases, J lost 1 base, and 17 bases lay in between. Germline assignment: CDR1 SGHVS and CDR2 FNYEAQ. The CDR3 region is CASSPGLGSGNTEAFF. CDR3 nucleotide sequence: TGTGCCAGCAGCCCGGGGTTAGGAAGTGGGAACACTGAAGCTTTCTTT. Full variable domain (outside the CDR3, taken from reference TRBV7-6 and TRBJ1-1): GAGVSQSPRYKVTKRGQDVALRCDPISGHVSLYWYRQALGQGPEFLTYFNYEAQQDKSGLPNDRFSAERPEGSISTLTIQRTEQRDSAMYRCASSPGLGSGNTEAFFGQGTRLTVV.